This T cell receptor (beta chain) was identified in a study of cytomegalovirus exposure and HLA in healthy donors. Details on this clone: No antigen is known for it.

Primers: 60 Vbeta forward and 13 Jbeta reverse. Using immunoSEQ multiplex PCR, the repertoire was profiled, and TCRdb retains in-frame clones only, with some absent. The profile shows 180,000 or so clones, just under 80% of them singletons. Study results and caveats: As a later analysis showed, a missense DCLRE1C variant was linked to trimming of TCR beta V- and J-genes. Later analysis revealed greater clonal expansion in HLA-associated TCR beta chains than in equally common others. Several of the most significant clusters were apparently associated with common viral pathogens in a later analysis. Most CMV-associated TCR beta chains were later found to appear HLA-restricted.

Germline V gene sequence: CDR1 LGHNA, CDR2 YSLEER. This CDR3 has 15 amino acids. V was shortened by 0 bases and J by 7 bases, with 12 bases between the two germline ends. V gene TRBV4-3 combines with J gene TRBJ2-2; the D is unclear. Sequenced input: PBMCs. The receptor was derived from a female donor in good health and CMV-seronegative. The CDR3 DNA reads as TGCGCCAGCAGCCAAGACGGTCCCGTAGTCGGGGAGCTGTTTTTT. It translates to CASSQDGPVVGELFF.